Sequencing of this TCR beta chain was carried out in a study of T-cell reconstitution after alpha-beta-depleted transplantation in children. During its preparation, the TCRbeta library received unique molecular identifiers. TCRdb re-called the PCR reads with MiXCR, one entry per CDR3 protein. In the table there are about 980,000 distinct CDR3 sequences, about 30% of which are singletons. The CDR3 runs to 14 residues. Trimming stripped 3 bases from V and 4 bases from J, with 9 bases between. The chain links TRBV12-3 or TRBV12-4 to TRBJ2-2; no definite D call. This receptor was identified in a boy in the first two years of life who had a stem cell transplant for SCID, so the T cells may come from the graft donor. Sequenced here: PBMCs, mostly from graft donor cells, sampled 360 days after TCRalphabeta/CD19-depleted stem cell transplant. The CDR3 coding sequence is TGTGCCAGCAGTTTGGCAGTTCTCACCGGGGAGCTGTTTTTT. It specifies CASSLAVLTGELFF.